This is a list of T cell receptor beta chains from one sample in a study of shared T cell receptors in the human thymus. Sequenced by immunoSEQ multiplex PCR; TCRdb stores in-frame clones only, minus some. The sample carries 640,000 or so clones, 70% to 90% recorded once. These records were also assigned to another study, of human thymus T cells.

The sequencing sample was made of thymocytes. These receptors originate from a boy in the first two years of life with a congenital heart defect. Both conserved end residues are part of each CDR3. The D gene is left open where the match is weak. Where a row states a size, it is once, few, many or the class of an expanded clone; other rows omit it.

D: .; J: TRBJ2-5; V: TRBV27; size: .; DNA: TGTGCCAGCAGTTTGGGGCGGAGCCAAGAGACCCAGTACTTC; CDR3: CASSLGRSQETQYF
D: TRBD1; J: TRBJ1-2; V: TRBV13; size: .; DNA: TGTGCCAGCAGCTCAACGTCCGGGACAGGTTCAAACGATGGCTACACCTTC; CDR3: CASSSTSGTGSNDGYTF
D: .; J: TRBJ2-5; V: TRBV21-1; size: .; DNA: TGTGCCAGCAGGGGGGACAGGGAGTTTGTAGAGACCCAGTACTTC; CDR3: CASRGDREFVETQYF
D: TRBD1; J: TRBJ1-4; V: TRBV4-3; size: .; DNA: TGCGCCAGCAGCCAAGAAGCAGACAGGGGGCCTACTAATGAAAAACTGTTTTTT; CDR3: CASSQEADRGPTNEKLFF
D: .; J: TRBJ1-1; V: TRBV5-6; size: .; DNA: TGTGCCAGCAGCCCAGGATCTATGAACACTGAAGCTTTCTTT; CDR3: CASSPGSMNTEAFF
D: TRBD2; J: TRBJ2-1; V: TRBV18; size: .; DNA: TGTGCCAGCTCACCACCACAGGGACTAGCGGGACCTGAGCAGTTCTTC; CDR3: CASSPPQGLAGPEQFF
D: TRBD1; J: TRBJ2-3; V: TRBV5-1; size: .; DNA: TGCGCCAGCAGCCAGGGACAGGGGTTCGGCGGAGCAGATACGCAGTATTTT; CDR3: CASSQGQGFGGADTQYF
D: TRBD1; J: TRBJ1-4; V: TRBV7-8; size: few; DNA: TGTGCCAGCAGCAACCGGGACAGGGGAGGCGAAAAACTGTTTTTT; CDR3: CASSNRDRGGEKLFF
D: TRBD1; J: TRBJ2-7; V: TRBV28; size: once; DNA: TGTGCCAGCAGTGATACCGGGACAGGGACCTACGAGCAGTACTTC; CDR3: CASSDTGTGTYEQYF
D: TRBD2; J: TRBJ2-3; V: TRBV5-4; size: .; DNA: TGTGCCAGCAGCTTGCCGGGACTAGCGGGGGATACAGATACGCAGTATTTT; CDR3: CASSLPGLAGDTDTQYF
D: .; J: TRBJ2-3; V: TRBV4-1; size: .; DNA: TGCGCCAGCAGCCAATTCCACCGATCGTGGGCACACACAGATACGCAGTATTTT; CDR3: CASSQFHRSWAHTDTQYF
D: .; J: TRBJ2-6; V: TRBV9; size: .; DNA: TGTGCCAGCAGCGTAGCAGGGAGGAGTGGGGCCAACGTCCTGACTTTC; CDR3: CASSVAGRSGANVLTF
D: .; J: TRBJ2-1; V: TRBV11-2; size: once; DNA: TGTGCCAGCAGCTTAGAGTACGAAAAGCACAATGAGCAGTTCTTC; CDR3: CASSLEYEKHNEQFF
D: .; J: TRBJ1-2; V: TRBV20-1; size: .; DNA: TGCAGTACGGAGCGACGATATGGCTACACCTTC; CDR3: CSTERRYGYTF
D: .; J: TRBJ2-5; V: TRBV5-5; size: .; DNA: TGTGCCAGCAGCTTGCAGGGGGAGACCCAGTACTTC; CDR3: CASSLQGETQYF
D: TRBD1; J: TRBJ1-2; V: TRBV5-4; size: .; DNA: TGTGCCAGCAGGGGGAGGACAGGGGCCTATGGCTACACCTTC; CDR3: CASRGRTGAYGYTF
D: TRBD1; J: TRBJ2-7; V: TRBV27; size: .; DNA: TGTGCCAGCAGTTCGAGACAGGGCGTCCACGAGCAGTACTTC; CDR3: CASSSRQGVHEQYF
D: .; J: TRBJ2-5; V: TRBV9; size: .; DNA: TGTGCCAGCAGCGGAGACCGGGGACAAGAGACCCAGTACTTC; CDR3: CASSGDRGQETQYF
D: TRBD2; J: TRBJ2-2; V: TRBV5-1; size: .; DNA: TGCGCCAGCAGAATAGAGCGGGAGGGCCGGATCGCCGGGGAGCTGTTTTTT; CDR3: CASRIEREGRIAGELFF
D: .; J: TRBJ2-7; V: TRBV27; size: .; DNA: TGTGCCAGCATCGGCCGAGGAAACCCGGACAGCTCGAGGACATACGAGCAGTACTTC; CDR3: CASIGRGNPDSSRTYEQYF
D: TRBD2; J: TRBJ2-1; V: TRBV5-1; size: .; DNA: TGCGCCAGCGCCGGACTAGCGATCGATGAGCAGTTCTTC; CDR3: CASAGLAIDEQFF
D: .; J: TRBJ2-7; V: TRBV4-3; size: few; DNA: TGCGCCAGCAGCCAAGAGCCAAACAGGGAAACCTACGAGCAGTACTTC; CDR3: CASSQEPNRETYEQYF
D: TRBD2; J: TRBJ2-3; V: TRBV5-1; size: .; DNA: TGCGCCAGCAGCTTAAAAGCGGGAGGGCACGGGCGCACAGATACGCAGTATTTT; CDR3: CASSLKAGGHGRTDTQYF
D: .; J: TRBJ2-3; V: TRBV7-9; size: .; DNA: TGTGCCAGCACGGGGGAGAGCACAGATACGCAGTATTTT; CDR3: CASTGESTDTQYF
D: .; J: TRBJ1-2; V: TRBV5-6; size: .; DNA: TGTGCCAGCAGCCGGGAGACTTATGGCTACACCTTC; CDR3: CASSRETYGYTF
D: .; J: TRBJ2-7; V: TRBV27; size: .; DNA: TGTGCCAGCAGTTCCAAACGAGAGGCCTCCTACGAGCAGTACTTC; CDR3: CASSSKREASYEQYF
D: TRBD2; J: TRBJ2-7; V: TRBV2; size: .; DNA: TGTGCCAGCAGTGAAGGGGGAGGGAGTGACGAGCAGTACTTC; CDR3: CASSEGGGSDEQYF
D: .; J: TRBJ2-3; V: TRBV7-8; size: .; DNA: TGTGCCAGCAGCCCCCGACAGTCCTTTATTAGCACAGATACGCAGTATTTT; CDR3: CASSPRQSFISTDTQYF
D: .; J: TRBJ2-2; V: TRBV6-5; size: .; DNA: TGTGCCAGCAGTTACTCCCATTCCGGGGAGCTGTTTTTT; CDR3: CASSYSHSGELFF
D: .; J: TRBJ1-3; V: TRBV4-2; size: .; DNA: TGTGCCAGCAGCCAAGATATTCGGGGTACTGGAAACACCATATATTTT; CDR3: CASSQDIRGTGNTIYF
D: TRBD1; J: TRBJ1-3; V: TRBV30; size: few; DNA: TGTGCCTGGACCGACAGGGAGATGGGTGGAAACACCATATATTTT; CDR3: CAWTDREMGGNTIYF
D: TRBD1; J: TRBJ2-7; V: TRBV4-3; size: .; DNA: TGCGCCAGCAGCCAAGATATAGGGACAGGGCACGAGCAGTACTTC; CDR3: CASSQDIGTGHEQYF
D: .; J: TRBJ1-5; V: TRBV6-5; size: .; DNA: TGTGCCAGCAGTTACTCGACAGCGAGCAATCAGCCCCAGCATTTT; CDR3: CASSYSTASNQPQHF
D: .; J: TRBJ2-7; V: TRBV4-3; size: .; DNA: TGCGCCAGCAGCCAAGGGGGCAGGGGCTCCCCCGAGCAGTACTTC; CDR3: CASSQGGRGSPEQYF
D: .; J: TRBJ1-5; V: TRBV4-2; size: once; DNA: TGTGCCAGCAGCCAAGATTTGGGTCAGGGCATCGATAGCAATCAGCCCCAGCATTTT; CDR3: CASSQDLGQGIDSNQPQHF
D: .; J: TRBJ1-1; V: TRBV9; size: .; DNA: TGTGCCAGCAGCGCGATCAGGGGAGGGGACACTGAAGCTTTCTTT; CDR3: CASSAIRGGDTEAFF
D: TRBD1; J: TRBJ1-4; V: TRBV6-5; size: .; DNA: TGTGCCAGCAGTACTGGGACAGGAAATGAAAAACTGTTTTTT; CDR3: CASSTGTGNEKLFF
D: TRBD1; J: TRBJ2-2; V: TRBV7-9; size: .; DNA: TGTGCCAGCAGCTTAGTACAGGGGATCGGCGGGGAGCTGTTTTTT; CDR3: CASSLVQGIGGELFF
D: TRBD1; J: TRBJ2-7; V: TRBV5-1; size: once; DNA: TGCGCCAGCAGCCCTAACCAGGACAGGAACTTCTACGAGCAGTACTTC; CDR3: CASSPNQDRNFYEQYF
D: .; J: TRBJ1-3; V: TRBV14; size: .; DNA: TGTGCCAGCAGCGACGGACATTCCTCTGGAAACACCATATATTTT; CDR3: CASSDGHSSGNTIYF
D: .; J: TRBJ1-1; V: TRBV7-9; size: .; DNA: TGTGCCAGCACCCAGAGGCGGGAGTTTCTGAACACTGAAGCTTTCTTT; CDR3: CASTQRREFLNTEAFF